The 20 T cell receptor beta chains below come from one sample, sequenced in a study of blood T cells in healthy people across ages. The use of a sample-barcoded 5' primer and a J-beta primer mix characterized a second PCR of 7 to 11 cycles. TCRdb passed the 5' RACE reads through MiXCR, listing each CDR3 protein once. The table records about 620,000 distinct CDR3 sequences, around 21% of them present only once. The sequenced sample was blood. The receptors come from a man between 70 and 80 years old in good health.

This clonotype has more than one count but fewer than ten. This chain connects TRBV20-1 to TRBJ2-5; D gene uncertain. CDR1 and CDR2 (germline): DFQATT, SNEGSKA (reference sequence). The V end lost 5 bases, the J end lost 3 bases, and 19 bases lay between the germline ends. This CDR3 contains 15 residues. The CDR3 bases are TGCAGTGCTTATCTCCCTATGGGCGGAAAAGAGACCCAGTACTTC. It is translated as CSAYLPMGGKETQYF.

The chain has TRBV6-1 and TRBJ2-5; weak D call: TRBD1 (6 bases). The J call could be wrong; TRBJ2-7 is a better fit for the DNA end. The CDR3 loop spans 13 amino acids. In germline, CDR1 is MNHNS, CDR2 SASEGT. CDR3 sequence (DNA): TGTGCCAGCCAAATGGGGGCAAGTTACGAGCAGTACTTC. It codes for CASQMGASYEQYF.

This chain links TRBV9 with TRBJ2-6, with D possibly being TRBD1 (5 bases). In germline, CDR1 is SGDLS, CDR2 YYNGEE. The CDR3 is made up of 17 amino acids. The germline V and J ends were trimmed by 0 bases and 1 base, with 11 bases remaining between them. CDR3 coding DNA: TGTGCCAGCAGCGTAGGACAGCCGAGATCTGGGGCCAACGTCCTGACTTTC. Protein sequence: CASSVGQPRSGANVLTF.

In this sample, this clonotype turned up many times. The J gene is TRBJ2-4, the V gene TRBV29-1; 8 nucleotides match TRBD1. The CDR3 extends over 14 amino acids. Germline assignment: CDR1 SQVTM and CDR2 ANQGSEA. V lost 5 bases to trimming and J lost 1 base; unmatched junction nucleotides: 4. The CDR3 region has the DNA TGCAGCGTTTCAGGGGGCTCTGCCAAAAACATTCAGTACTTC. Its protein is CSVSGGSAKNIQYF.

CDR3 sequence: CSARVSGRIGRTDTQYF. The CDR3 nucleotides read TGCAGTGCTAGAGTGAGCGGGAGAATTGGCCGCACAGATACGCAGTATTTT. The gene calls are TRBV20-1 and TRBJ2-3; 8 bases are a match to TRBD2. This CDR3 has 17 residues. The J segment lost 1 base and the V segment lost 1 base, leaving 10 bases of the junction unmatched. Looked up from germline, CDR1 is DFQATT and CDR2 is SNEGSKA (reference sequence).

This clonotype turned up a few times. For the CDR3, the DNA is TGTGCCAGCAGGGCTAGCGGGAGCTTTGATGAGCAGTTCTTC. Its protein product is CASRASGSFDEQFF. V gene TRBV12-3 or TRBV12-4 combines with J gene TRBJ2-7; 10 bases are shared with TRBD2. The J call may be mistaken, given a closer DNA end match to TRBJ2-1. This CDR3 has 14 amino acids.

This sequence joins TRBV5-6 and TRBJ2-3, with D maybe TRBD1 (6 bases). V was pared by 1 base and J by 5 bases, with 14 bases between. The germline V gene has CDR1 SGHDT and CDR2 YYEEEE. The CDR3 is made up of 15 amino acids. DNA of the CDR3: TGTGCCAGCAGCTTGAGGACAGCATTCAGAGATACGCAGTATTTT. Protein sequence: CASSLRTAFRDTQYF.

This chain joins TRBV29-1 and TRBJ2-5; 11 bases are a match to TRBD2. The J call could be wrong; TRBJ2-1 is a better fit for the DNA end. Germline values: CDR1 SQVTM, CDR2 ANQGSEA. This CDR3 has 15 amino acids. CDR3: CSVELSGRALNEQFF. CDR3 nucleotide sequence: TGCAGCGTTGAACTTAGCGGGAGGGCTCTAAATGAGCAGTTCTTC.

This clonotype was seen a few times. One junction end disagrees with the germline gene, perhaps due to a read error. The chain uses TRBV6-5 and TRBJ2-5; 7 bases fit TRBD2. The J call may be mistaken, given a closer DNA end match to TRBJ2-7. The CDR3 sequence is 14 residues long. Per germline, CDR1 MNHEY and CDR2 SVGAGI. CDR3 residues: CTSSPSGGPYEQYF. The DNA of the CDR3 is TGTACCAGCAGCCCTAGCGGAGGTCCCTACGAGCAGTACTTC.

The sample holds many counts of this clonotype. The genes are TRBV20-1 and TRBJ2-1, with 10 bases that match TRBD2. The CDR3 sequence is 16 residues long. Germline assignment: CDR1 DFQATT and CDR2 SNEGSKA (reference sequence). V gave up 5 bases and J gave up 4 bases; unmatched junction bases: 11. The CDR3 protein is CSAPRSELAGYNEQFF. The CDR3 DNA follows: TGCAGTGCTCCCCGAAGTGAACTAGCGGGATACAATGAGCAGTTCTTC.

This clonotype was observed many times. The V call is TRBV10-3, the J call TRBJ2-1; 8 bases fit TRBD2. This CDR3 spans 15 amino acids. V lost 2 bases to trimming and J lost 8 bases; unmatched junction nucleotides: 8. The germline V gene has CDR1 ENHRY and CDR2 SYGVKD. The CDR3 loop is CAISEPRTSRDEQFF. In DNA, the CDR3 is TGTGCCATCAGTGAGCCACGGACTAGCCGGGATGAGCAGTTCTTC.

The chain couples TRBV12-3 or TRBV12-4 to TRBJ2-1, with TRBD2 as a possible D gene (6 bases). The germline V and J ends were trimmed by 6 bases and 8 bases, with 17 bases remaining between them. CDR3 size: 14 residues. The CDR3 DNA is TGTGCCAGCAGCCCAACGGAGGGGCGGGATGAGCAGTTCTTC. Residues: CASSPTEGRDEQFF.

In regard to this clonotype: A read error is likely, as this CDR3 ends without the conserved phenylalanine or tryptophan. It is unclear where the CDR3 begins or ends on the DNA, so no DNA is shown, and the CDR3 is as TCRdb lists it. The V and J genes are TRBV12-3 or TRBV12-4 and TRBJ1-4; TRBD1, the table's D call, was not compared with the DNA. A total of 10 residues make up the CDR3, ends included. The CDR3 loop reads CASRYPGPPV.

The rearrangement uses TRBV3-1 and TRBJ2-5; no firm D call. This CDR3 comprises 14 residues. Per the germline V gene, CDR1 is LGHDT and CDR2 is YNNKEL (reference sequence). Trimming left V 0 bases short and J 7 bases short, with 12 bases between. The CDR3 DNA reads as TGTGCCAGCAGCCAAGATCTGGTTTCTAGGACCCAGTACTTC. Protein product: CASSQDLVSRTQYF.

As regards this clonotype: A much larger clone is a single base away; this may be a read error. This chain uses TRBV7-8 with TRBJ1-4, with 9 bases that match TRBD1. Trimming took 5 bases from V and 8 from J; bases not matched to a gene: 6. This CDR3 contains 14 residues. Germline CDR1 SGHVS, CDR2 FQNEAQ. CDR3 in DNA: TGTGCCAGCAGCCCGGGGACAGGGAAGGAAAAACTGTTTTTT. It codes for CASSPGTGKEKLFF.

The chain uses TRBV20-1 and TRBJ2-1; TRBD2 is a possible D gene (6 bases). Trimming left V 7 bases short and J 4 bases short, with 17 bases between. The CDR3 totals 14 residues. Germline loops: CDR1 DFQATT, CDR2 SNEGSKA (reference sequence). The CDR3 region is CSVTIGTSYNEQFF. The CDR3 coding sequence is TGCAGTGTCACAATCGGGACTTCTTACAATGAGCAGTTCTTC.

This chain links TRBV20-1 with TRBJ1-2; 7 positions agree with TRBD1. Germline CDR1 DFQATT, CDR2 SNEGSKA (reference sequence). After removal of 6 bases from V and 8 bases from J, the junction contained 6 bases not matched to a gene. This CDR3 has 11 amino acids. CDR3 nucleotides: TGCAGTGCCGACAGGGTCTGGGGCTACACCTTC. This encodes CSADRVWGYTF.

The sample holds a few counts of this clonotype. This sequence joins TRBV5-5 and TRBJ1-1; D gene uncertain. Germline CDR1 is SGHKS and CDR2 is YYEKEE (reference sequence). Trimming removed 0 bases at V and 1 base at J, with 16 bases between. The CDR3 is 17 residues long. The CDR3 loop is CASSLGWTTRGNTEAFF. In nucleotides, the CDR3 is TGTGCCAGCAGCTTGGGATGGACGACTCGAGGGAACACTGAAGCTTTCTTT.

The chain couples TRBV29-1 to TRBJ2-5; 11 bases are shared with TRBD2. Trimming cost V 5 bases and J 5 bases; bases outside gene matches: 7. Germline CDR1 reads SQVTM; CDR2 reads ANQGSEA. The CDR3 runs 14 residues. CDR3 DNA: TGCAGCGTTCGTACTAGCGGGAGTATGGAGACCCAGTACTTC. It translates to CSVRTSGSMETQYF.

In this sample, this clonotype turned up a few times. The rearrangement uses TRBV12-3 or TRBV12-4 and TRBJ2-1; the match to TRBD2 covers 10 bases. With 3 bases clipped from V and 6 bases from J, the junction kept 5 bases outside the gene matches. The CDR3 length is 15 residues. The CDR3 protein is CASSFSASGSNEQFF. The CDR3 DNA is TGTGCCAGCAGTTTTTCAGCTAGCGGGAGCAATGAGCAGTTCTTC.